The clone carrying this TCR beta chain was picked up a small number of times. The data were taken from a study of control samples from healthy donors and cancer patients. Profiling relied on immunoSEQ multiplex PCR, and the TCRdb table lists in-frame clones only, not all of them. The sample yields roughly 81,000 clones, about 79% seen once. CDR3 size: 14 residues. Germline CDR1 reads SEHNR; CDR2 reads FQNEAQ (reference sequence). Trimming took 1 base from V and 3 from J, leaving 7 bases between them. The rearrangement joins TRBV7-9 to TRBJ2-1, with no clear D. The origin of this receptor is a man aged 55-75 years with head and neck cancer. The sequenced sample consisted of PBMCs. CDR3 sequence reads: CASSLVSGYNEQFF. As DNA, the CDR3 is TGTGCCAGCAGCTTAGTTTCCGGCTACAATGAGCAGTTCTTC.